Below are 26 T cell receptor beta chains sequenced from a single sample in a study of shared clonotypes between healthy human individuals. Measured with immunoSEQ multiplex PCR; TCRdb has only the in-frame clones, and not every one. Of roughly 2.5 million clones in the sample, around 94% were seen once. Sequencing used naive CD4+ T cells sorted from blood. The subset denotes: CD45RA+ positively selected. The receptor source for this set is a young man in good health.

The V call is TRBV6-1, the J call TRBJ1-1; D is ambiguous. Germline V gives CDR1 MNHNS, CDR2 SASEGT. This CDR3 contains 14 residues. The V end lost 7 bases, the J end lost 6 bases, and 18 bases lay between the germline ends. As DNA, the CDR3 is TGTGCCAGCATCCAGAGGGATGGCGGACCTGAAGCTTTCTTT. Protein sequence: CASIQRDGGPEAFF.

J is TRBJ2-5 and V is TRBV4-3; 8 bases align to TRBD1. V trimming: 1 base; J trimming: 7 bases; junction bases outside the gene matches: 8. The CDR3 extends over 15 amino acids. The V gene's germline CDR1 is LGHNA and CDR2 YSLEER. This chain's CDR3 is CASSQAQGDGGTQYF. CDR3 in DNA: TGCGCCAGCAGCCAAGCACAGGGGGATGGAGGGACCCAGTACTTC.

The CDR3 spells CASSTGTGFYGYTF. CDR3 coding DNA: TGTGCCAGCAGTACCGGGACAGGGTTCTATGGCTACACCTTC. The chain recombines TRBV5-6 with TRBJ1-2, with 9 bases that match TRBD1. CDR1 and CDR2 (germline): SGHDT, YYEEEE. V shed 5 bases and J 4 bases; nucleotides not matched to a gene: 6. This CDR3 spans 14 amino acids. Full variable domain (rest looked up from reference TRBV5-6 and TRBJ1-2): DAGVTQSPTHLIKTRGQQVTLRCSPKSGHDTVSWYQQALGQGPQFIFQYYEEEERQRGNFPDRFSGHQFPNYSSELNVNALLLGDSALYLCASSTGTGFYGYTFGSGTRLTVV.

This rearrangement joins TRBV5-1 to TRBJ2-2; D gene ambiguous. Germline V gene sequence: CDR1 SGHRS, CDR2 YFSETQ. V was trimmed by 2 bases and J by 8 bases, leaving 16 bases between them. The CDR3 has 15 residues. CDR3 DNA: TGCGCCAGCAGCTTCGGGCAGCCCATTTTGGGGGAGCTGTTTTTT. Its protein is CASSFGQPILGELFF.

This chain connects TRBV11-3 to TRBJ2-7; D uncertain. There are 14 residues in the CDR3. V was shortened by 5 bases and J by 2 bases, with 13 bases between the two germline ends. Looked up from germline, CDR1 is SGHNT and CDR2 is YENEEA. In DNA, the CDR3 is TGTGCCAGCAGCCCCTGGTCAGAGGCCTACGAGCAGTACTTC. This sequence encodes CASSPWSEAYEQYF.

The genes are TRBV6-1 and TRBJ2-1, with D possibly TRBD2 on 6 matching bases. CDR3 length equals 16 residues. V was clipped by 4 bases and J by 7 bases, with 20 bases between them. Germline V lookup: CDR1 MNHNS, CDR2 SASEGT. The chain's CDR3 is CASSVLAQKIGNEQFF. CDR3 nucleotide sequence: TGTGCCAGCAGTGTTCTAGCGCAAAAAATAGGAAATGAGCAGTTCTTC.

This chain links TRBV18 with TRBJ2-7, with 8 bases aligning to TRBD2. V shed 2 bases and J 8 bases; nucleotides not matched to a gene: 5. CDR3 size: 13 residues. Germline V lookup: CDR1 KGHSH, CDR2 LQKENI. For the CDR3, the DNA is TGTGCCAGCTCACCAATGGTAGCGGGGCAGCAGTACTTC. It yields the protein CASSPMVAGQQYF.

The rearrangement joins TRBV19 to TRBJ2-3, with 9 bases fitting TRBD1. Germline CDR1 reads LNHDA; CDR2 reads SQIVND (reference sequence). This CDR3 comprises 13 residues. CDR3: CAAGTGTTDTQYF. DNA of the CDR3: TGTGCTGCCGGGACAGGGACTACAGATACGCAGTATTTT.

The chain employs TRBV7-9 and TRBJ2-1; TRBD1 or TRBD2 may be the D gene (5 bases each). This CDR3 is 13 amino acids long. V was cut by 5 bases and J by 8 bases, with 13 bases left in between. The germline V gene has CDR1 SEHNR and CDR2 FQNEAQ (reference sequence). The CDR3: CASSRGLADEQFF. The CDR3 nucleotides are TGTGCCAGCAGCCGGGGCTTGGCAGATGAGCAGTTCTTC.

J is TRBJ2-3 and V is TRBV19, with D perhaps matching TRBD2 (5 bases). Trimming left V 4 bases short and J 4 bases short, with 15 bases between. The CDR3 has 15 residues. CDR1 is LNHDA, CDR2 SQIVND, per germline (reference sequence). CDR3 nucleotides: TGTGCCAGTAGTACCGTCCGGGGTAGCGCAGATACGCAGTATTTT. This encodes CASSTVRGSADTQYF.

The chain is built from TRBV7-2 and TRBJ2-5, with D maybe TRBD2 (6 bases). Germline V CDR1 and CDR2: SGHTA, FQGNSA. This CDR3 spans 15 amino acids. The V gene lost 1 base and the J gene lost 3 bases, with 12 bases spanning the gap. CDR3 DNA: TGTGCCAGCAGCTTAGACGGCAGGGAGGAAGAGACCCAGTACTTC. Amino acid sequence: CASSLDGREEETQYF. The full variable domain, its missing parts supplied by reference TRBV7-2 and TRBJ2-5, is GAGVSQSPSNKVTEKGKDVELRCDPISGHTALYWYRQSLGQGLEFLIYFQGNSAPDKSGLPSDRFSAERTGGSVSTLTIQRTQQEDSAVYLCASSLDGREEETQYFGPGTRLLVL.

The chain has TRBV7-6 and TRBJ2-3; D is perhaps TRBD1 or TRBD2 (6 bases each). This CDR3 region has 17 residues. The germline V gene encodes CDR1 SGHVS and CDR2 FNYEAQ. V shed 7 bases and J shed 5 bases, with 25 bases lying between them. This chain's CDR3 is CASKGGATSLGGDTQYF. The DNA for the CDR3 is TGTGCCAGCAAAGGGGGAGCGACTTCCCTGGGGGGAGATACGCAGTATTTT.

Here the CDR3 DNA reads TGTGCCAGCAGCCTAAACGGAGGGAAAGAGACCCAGTACTTC. Its translation: CASSLNGGKETQYF. The chain carries TRBV11-2 and TRBJ2-5; tentatively, D is TRBD2 (6 bases). CDR1 is SGHAT, CDR2 FQNNGV, per germline. The CDR3 runs 14 residues. Trimming pared 5 bases from V and 3 bases from J, leaving 13 bases between.

As concerns this clone: The sample has other DNA sequences that encode this CDR3 too. The V and J genes are TRBV11-2 and TRBJ1-3; D is uncertain. Looked up from germline, CDR1 is SGHAT and CDR2 is FQNNGV. The CDR3 is made up of 14 amino acids. Trimming took off 4 bases at V and 0 bases at J, with 7 bases between the two ends. The CDR3 loop reads CASSSQVSGNTIYF. In nucleotides, the CDR3 is TGTGCCAGCAGCTCCCAGGTCTCTGGAAACACCATATATTTT.

The rearrangement uses TRBV5-1 and TRBJ2-5, with TRBD2 identical over 9 bases. J lost 4 bases, V lost 4 bases, and 5 bases had no gene match. Per germline, CDR1 SGHRS and CDR2 YFSETQ. This CDR3 is built from 14 residues. This CDR3 reads CASSPSGTGETQYF. The CDR3 DNA follows: TGCGCCAGCAGCCCTAGCGGGACGGGAGAGACCCAGTACTTC.

This rearrangement joins TRBV2 to TRBJ2-3; D remains unclear. The CDR3 totals 15 residues. Deletions cut 7 bases from V and 0 bases from J, with 14 bases between. Germline values: CDR1 SNHLY, CDR2 FYNNEI. The CDR3 DNA reads as TGTGCCAGCATGCGGTCGTTTACTAGCACAGATACGCAGTATTTT. Its translation is CASMRSFTSTDTQYF.

V gene TRBV5-5 combines with J gene TRBJ1-2; 7 bases fit TRBD1. V lost 0 bases to trimming and J lost 7 bases; unmatched junction nucleotides: 15. There are 17 residues in the CDR3. Germline V gene data show CDR1 as SGHKS and CDR2 as YYEKEE (reference sequence). This CDR3 reads CASSLGGTALVVGGYTF. CDR3 coding DNA: TGTGCCAGCAGCTTGGGGGGGACAGCACTTGTGGTCGGTGGCTACACCTTC.

V is TRBV12-5 and J is TRBJ2-5; perhaps TRBD1 as D (8 bases). This CDR3 has 14 residues. The V end was cut by 7 bases, the J end by 0 bases, with 12 bases between. CDR1 is LGHNT, CDR2 FRNRAP, per germline. The CDR3 sequence is CASERDRYQETQYF. CDR3 coding DNA: TGTGCTAGTGAGCGGGACAGGTACCAAGAGACCCAGTACTTC.

This clone was found once. This rearrangement joins TRBV5-1 to TRBJ2-1; TRBD1 aligns across 9 bases. V lost 4 bases and J lost 2; bases outside the gene matches: 7. Per germline, CDR1 SGHRS and CDR2 YFSETQ. The CDR3 length is 16 residues. CDR3 region: CASSGGQGWAYNEQFF. The CDR3 nucleotides read TGCGCCAGCAGCGGAGGACAGGGGTGGGCCTACAATGAGCAGTTCTTC.

The chain employs TRBV15 and TRBJ1-1; 8 positions match TRBD1. CDR1 LNHNV and CDR2 YYDKDF come from the germline V gene (reference sequence). The CDR3 extends over 14 amino acids. V shed 6 bases and J 1 base; nucleotides not matched to a gene: 4. As DNA, the CDR3 is TGTGCCACCAGGACCGGACAGGGGAACACTGAAGCTTTCTTT. Translation gives CATRTGQGNTEAFF. Supplemented by reference TRBV15 and TRBJ1-1, the full variable domain reads DAMVIQNPRYQVTQFGKPVTLSCSQTLNHNVMYWYQQKSSQAPKLLFHYYDKDFNNEADTPDNFQSRRPNTSFCFLDIRSPGLGDTAMYLCATRTGQGNTEAFFGQGTRLTVV.

This rearrangement joins TRBV18 to TRBJ1-4; D unresolved. Germline V CDR1 and CDR2: KGHSH, LQKENI. CDR3 length: 15 amino acids. The germline V and J ends were trimmed by 4 bases and 1 base, with 10 bases remaining between them. The CDR3 coding sequence is TGTGCCAGCTCACTGAGGGAAGGAACTAATGAAAAACTGTTTTTT. Residues: CASSLREGTNEKLFF.

This clone was seen only once. The chain recombines TRBV6-1 with TRBJ2-3; 12 nucleotides match TRBD2. The CDR3 sequence is 16 residues long. V shed 4 bases and J 5 bases; nucleotides not matched to a gene: 7. Germline V CDR1 and CDR2: MNHNS, SASEGT. The chain's CDR3 is CASSGLAGVSQDTQYF. DNA for the CDR3: TGTGCCAGCAGTGGACTAGCGGGAGTTAGTCAAGATACGCAGTATTTT.

The CDR3 loop is CASRSRGTSDTGELFF. Written as DNA, the CDR3 is TGTGCCAGCAGGTCTCGCGGGACATCTGACACCGGGGAGCTGTTTTTT. This sequence joins TRBV2 and TRBJ2-2; D may be TRBD1 or TRBD2 (6 bases each). This CDR3 has 16 residues. V lost 6 bases and J lost 3, with 17 bases in between. Germline loops: CDR1 SNHLY, CDR2 FYNNEI.

This chain joins TRBV28 and TRBJ1-2; no firm D call. V was trimmed by 3 bases and J by 5 bases, leaving 10 bases between them. CDR3 length equals 13 residues. Germline CDR1 reads MDHEN; CDR2 reads SYDVKM. CDR3 DNA: TGTGCCAGCAGTTTTCGGTCCGTATATGGCTACACCTTC. Translating it yields CASSFRSVYGYTF.

The V gene is TRBV19, the J gene TRBJ1-2, with 7 bases lining up with TRBD1. The CDR3 has 15 amino acids. The ends lost 4 bases at V and 3 bases at J; junction bases unmatched: 8. CDR1 and CDR2 from the germline V gene are LNHDA and SQIVND (reference sequence). Here the CDR3 reads CASSTETTGDYGYTF. In DNA, the CDR3 is TGTGCCAGTAGTACAGAGACAACAGGGGACTATGGCTACACCTTC.

J is TRBJ1-3 and V is TRBV30; possibly TRBD1 for D (5 bases). Per germline, CDR1 GTSNPN and CDR2 SVGIG (reference sequence). The V end was cut by 4 bases, the J end by 3 bases, with 10 bases between. The CDR3 has 13 amino acids. Here the CDR3 DNA reads TGTGCCTGGACCCCGGGGCATGGAAACACCATATATTTT. Amino acids: CAWTPGHGNTIYF.